The next 30 T cell receptor beta chains were all read from a single sample in a study of T cells in Graves' hyperthyroidism and ophthalmopathy (dated by TCRdb to between 2019 and 2020). The method was multiplex PCR. The instrument given in TCRdb is Illumina HiSeq 2000. TCR beta CDR3 regions were amplified from RNA transcripts. The first round of RT-PCR for the TCR CDR3 was performed with the HTBI primer set and the Qiagen OneStep RT-PCR kit. Clones were called with MiXCR by TCRdb after fastp trimmed the public reads at Q25, and only in-frame beta chains were retained. Records with the same CDR3 protein are collapsed into one entry carrying the most frequent genes and DNA. The sample profile shows over 450,000 distinct CDR3 sequences; approximately 15% of them were found once. Under 20% of the sample is taken by the ten largest. The source material was blood. Receptors originate from a woman aged 18 to 35 with Graves' hyperthyroidism.

This clonotype was observed many times. The chain has TRBV11-3 and TRBJ2-1; D is unclear. The CDR3 sequence is 14 residues long. Trimming took 4 bases from V and 5 from J, leaving 12 bases between them. The germline V gene has CDR1 SGHNT and CDR2 YENEEA. The CDR3 reads CASSYSRPDNEQFF. The DNA for the CDR3 is TGTGCCAGCAGCTATAGTCGGCCCGACAATGAGCAGTTCTTC.

Ten or more counts support this clonotype. This sequence joins TRBV30 and TRBJ2-2; D perhaps matches TRBD2 (6 bases). The CDR3 has 15 residues. Per germline, CDR1 GTSNPN and CDR2 SVGIG (reference sequence). Trimming left V 2 bases short and J 0 bases short, with 10 bases between. CDR3 DNA sequence: TGTGCCTGGAGTCCCGGGACTGCGAACACCGGGGAGCTGTTTTTT. Translating gives CAWSPGTANTGELFF.

The chain joins TRBV14 to TRBJ2-1; no reliable D call. CDR3 size: 13 residues. V lost 1 base and J 6 bases, leaving 7 bases between the germline ends. Looked up from germline, CDR1 is SGHDN and CDR2 is FVKESK. For the CDR3, the DNA is TGTGCCAGCAGCCAAGGACTCTTCAATGAGCAGTTCTTC. It yields the protein CASSQGLFNEQFF.

At least ten counts were recorded for this clonotype. The chain joins TRBV5-1 to TRBJ2-2; D is unclear. This CDR3 comprises 16 residues. V lost 4 bases and J lost 0, with 13 bases in between. Per the germline V gene, CDR1 is SGHRS and CDR2 is YFSETQ. The CDR3 region is CASSTSLFANTGELFF. CDR3 nucleotide sequence: TGCGCCAGCAGCACCTCACTTTTCGCGAACACCGGGGAGCTGTTTTTT.

The V gene is TRBV11-2, the J gene TRBJ2-3; no reliable D call. Germline CDR1 is SGHAT and CDR2 is FQNNGV. The CDR3 is 18 residues long. V lost 1 base and J 6 bases, leaving 23 bases between the germline ends. In nucleotides, the CDR3 is TGTGCCAGCAGCTTAGTGGGCCCCCAGCAAGCTCTGAGGGATACGCAGTATTTT. It specifies CASSLVGPQQALRDTQYF.

This clonotype was recorded at least ten times. This sequence joins TRBV11-2 and TRBJ2-5; 10 nucleotides match TRBD2. J lost 6 bases, V lost 1 base, and 8 bases had no gene match. Germline-derived CDR1 and CDR2 are SGHAT and FQNNGV. The CDR3 sequence is 16 residues long. In nucleotides, the CDR3 is TGTGCCAGCAGCTTAGTCGCTAGCGGGAGCCCCAAGACCCAGTACTTC. Translating gives CASSLVASGSPKTQYF.

This clonotype was observed at least ten times. The chain joins TRBV12-5 to TRBJ2-2; TRBD2 matches at 9 bases. Germline-derived CDR1 and CDR2 are LGHNT and FRNRAP. This CDR3 is built from 16 residues. V was clipped by 5 bases and J by 6 bases; unmatched bases: 10. CDR3 residues: CASGIPAGGWPGELFF. CDR3 nucleotide sequence: TGTGCTAGTGGTATCCCAGCGGGAGGCTGGCCCGGGGAGCTGTTTTTT.

This clonotype came up many times. The gene calls are TRBV2 and TRBJ2-2; 7 nucleotides match TRBD1. The CDR3 sequence is 13 residues long. CDR1 and CDR2 from the germline V gene are SNHLY and FYNNEI. The J segment lost 5 bases and the V segment lost 6 bases, leaving 3 bases of the junction unmatched. CDR3 nucleotides: TGTGCCAGCAGCGACAGGGCTACCGGGGAGCTGTTTTTT. Its translation is CASSDRATGELFF. Using reference TRBV2 and TRBJ2-2 for the parts outside the CDR3, the full variable domain is EPEVTQTPSHQVTQMGQEVILRCVPISNHLYFYWYRQILGQKVEFLVSFYNNEISEKSEIFDDQFSVERPDGSNFTLKIRSTKLEDSAMYFCASSDRATGELFFGEGSRLTVL.

The chain carries TRBV6-9 and TRBJ1-4, with 12 bases that match TRBD1. The CDR3 extends over 16 amino acids. Germline values: CDR1 MNHGY, CDR2 SVAAGI. The trim removed 4 bases at V and 8 bases at J, leaving 8 bases unmatched. The CDR3 nucleotides read TGTGCCAGCAGTTCGGCCGGGACAGGGGGCGGAGAAAAACTGTTTTTT. Protein product: CASSSAGTGGGEKLFF.

This clonotype was observed once. A much larger clone lies a single base off, so this may be a read error. CDR3 bases: TGTGCCTGCAGCAACCCCGGGACAGGGATCAAGAGCTACGAGCAGTACGTC. Its protein is CACSNPGTGIKSYEQYV. The chain uses TRBV5-5 and TRBJ2-7; 9 bases are a match to TRBD1. There are 17 residues in the CDR3. Germline loops: CDR1 SGHKS, CDR2 YYEKEE (reference sequence).

There are many counts of this clonotype. The J gene is TRBJ2-5, the V gene TRBV10-3; TRBD2 aligns across 8 bases. This CDR3 is 16 amino acids long. Germline CDR1 ENHRY, CDR2 SYGVKD. V dropped 4 bases and J dropped 5; count of bases not matched to a gene: 12. The CDR3 here is CAISGQEREPGETQYF. The CDR3 region has the DNA TGTGCCATCAGTGGACAGGAGCGGGAGCCTGGGGAGACCCAGTACTTC.

The chain has TRBV6-1 and TRBJ1-5; D is unclear. V was pared by 4 bases and J by 7 bases, with 11 bases between. The CDR3 loop spans 13 amino acids. Germline V gene sequence: CDR1 MNHNS, CDR2 SASEGT. CDR3 region: CASSGREAQPQHF. CDR3 DNA: TGTGCCAGCAGTGGGAGGGAGGCACAGCCCCAGCATTTT.

This clonotype was counted many times. The rearrangement links TRBV28 to TRBJ1-6; 8 bases fit TRBD1. CDR1 is MDHEN and CDR2 is SYDVKM in the germline V gene. After removal of 6 bases from V and 7 bases from J, the junction contained 5 bases not matched to a gene. The CDR3 covers 14 residues. CDR3 amino acids: CASRPQGGNSPLHF. For the CDR3, the DNA is TGTGCCAGCAGGCCACAGGGGGGAAATTCACCCCTCCACTTT.

This clonotype was picked up many times. The gene calls are TRBV20-1 and TRBJ2-1; D is perhaps TRBD1 (6 bases). Trimming took off 3 bases at V and 7 bases at J, with 16 bases between the two ends. The CDR3 is made up of 14 amino acids. Germline V gene sequence: CDR1 DFQATT, CDR2 SNEGSKA (reference sequence). CDR3 residues: CSASWQGKDNEQFF. The CDR3 DNA sequence: TGCAGTGCTAGTTGGCAGGGGAAGGATAATGAGCAGTTCTTC.

This clonotype was seen repeatedly, ten times or more. This chain links TRBV11-2 with TRBJ2-7; D might be TRBD1 (5 bases). Between the trimmed V and J ends, which lost 3 bases and 2 bases, there was a span of 8 bases. This CDR3 has 13 amino acids. Germline-derived CDR1 and CDR2 are SGHAT and FQNNGV. The CDR3: CASSLAGTYEQYV. CDR3 nucleotides: TGTGCCAGCAGCTTGGCAGGGACCTACGAGCAGTACGTC.

The chain carries TRBV13 and TRBJ2-5; 9 nucleotides agree with TRBD2. Losses at the gene ends were 3 bases for V and 2 bases for J; bases not matched to a gene: 7. The germline V gene encodes CDR1 PRHDT and CDR2 FYEKMQ (reference sequence). The CDR3 contains 16 residues. CDR3 in amino acids: CASSFLSGRWQETQYF. CDR3 coding DNA: TGTGCCAGCAGCTTTTTAAGCGGGAGGTGGCAAGAGACCCAGTACTTC. Filled out from reference TRBV13 and TRBJ2-5, the complete variable domain reads AAGVIQSPRHLIKEKRETATLKCYPIPRHDTVYWYQQGPGQDPQFLISFYEKMQSDKGSIPDRFSAQQFSDYHSELNMSSLELGDSALYFCASSFLSGRWQETQYFGPGTRLLVL.

This clonotype showed up many times. This chain connects TRBV4-1 to TRBJ2-5; D not resolved. The CDR3 sequence is 13 residues long. Trimming stripped 3 bases from V and 2 bases from J, with 7 bases between. Germline CDR1 and CDR2: MGHRA and YSYEKL. For the CDR3, the DNA is TGCGCCAGCAGCCAGCAAGAACAAGAGACCCAGTACTTC. Its translation is CASSQQEQETQYF.

A word on this clonotype: A read error may explain this, as a much larger clone is one base away. This is likely a read error, given that the CDR3 carries no conserved phenylalanine or tryptophan at its end. V and J are TRBV7-3 and TRBJ1-1; unclear D gene. The germline V gene encodes CDR1 SGHTA and CDR2 FQGTGA. V lost 1 base to trimming and J lost 5 bases, with 14 bases between them. This CDR3 is 15 amino acids long. The CDR3 DNA sequence: TGTGCCAGCAGCTTAATGGGCAGTCCACAAACTGAAGCTTTCCTT. It specifies CASSLMGSPQTEAFL.

In its sample, this clonotype was seen many times. The chain uses TRBV2 and TRBJ1-5, with 7 bases identical to TRBD1. Germline CDR1 and CDR2: SNHLY and FYNNEI. This CDR3 contains 20 residues. Germline trimming cut 3 bases from V and 4 bases from J; bases unmatched to any gene: 21. Here the CDR3 DNA reads TGTGCCAGCAGTGAGAGGGGGCCTCAATTTCGGATTGAAGGAAATCAGCCCCAGCATTTT. This sequence encodes CASSERGPQFRIEGNQPQHF.

In this sample, this clonotype turned up many times. The chain uses TRBV20-1 and TRBJ2-3; D ambiguous. Trimming cost V 0 bases and J 1 base, with 8 bases left between them. This CDR3 is built from 14 residues. Germline V lookup: CDR1 DFQATT, CDR2 SNEGSKA (reference sequence). In nucleotides, the CDR3 is TGCAGTGCTAGAGAGATCACGGGCACAGATACGCAGTATTTT. It encodes CSAREITGTDTQYF.

There are many counts of this clonotype. The chain is built from TRBV20-1 and TRBJ2-1; 7 bases match TRBD2. The CDR3 is 14 residues long. The germline CDR1 and CDR2 sequences are DFQATT and SNEGSKA (reference sequence). The trim removed 3 bases at V and 10 bases at J, leaving 12 bases unmatched. Here the CDR3 DNA reads TGCAGTGCTAGTGAAGGACTAGTCGATCGCGAGCAGTTCTTC. The encoded protein is CSASEGLVDREQFF.

The sample holds many counts of this clonotype. V usage is TRBV18 and J usage is TRBJ1-1; unclear D gene. Trimming removed 1 base from V and 1 base from J, with 13 bases in between. The CDR3 loop spans 16 amino acids. Germline V lookup: CDR1 KGHSH, CDR2 LQKENI. CDR3 sequence (DNA): TGTGCCAGCTCACCACTTGGGTCAGACAAGAACACTGAAGCTTTCTTT. Encoded protein: CASSPLGSDKNTEAFF.

This clonotype has more than one count but fewer than ten. The V and J genes are TRBV6-1 and TRBJ2-7, with D perhaps matching TRBD1 (6 bases). In germline, CDR1 is MNHNS, CDR2 SASEGT. The CDR3 contains 15 residues. Trimming pared 5 bases from V and 2 bases from J, leaving 16 bases between. The CDR3: CASSTLDRFPYEQYF. The CDR3 region has the DNA TGTGCCAGCAGTACGCTCGACAGGTTTCCCTACGAGCAGTACTTC.

V and J are TRBV18 and TRBJ1-3; D is possibly TRBD1 (6 bases). The V end was cut by 5 bases, the J end by 14 bases, with 16 bases between. CDR3 length: 12 amino acids. In germline, CDR1 is KGHSH, CDR2 LQKENI. CDR3 amino acids: CASSSGTQLLYF. CDR3 coding DNA: TGTGCCAGCTCATCTGGGACACAATTGTTATATTTT.

This clonotype was counted at least ten times. The chain has TRBV7-9 and TRBJ1-6; D is unresolved. Germline CDR1 SEHNR, CDR2 FQNEAQ (reference sequence). The CDR3 is 14 residues long. Trimming pared 5 bases from V and 6 bases from J, leaving 11 bases between. The CDR3: CASSPKIGNSPLHF. The CDR3 nucleotides are TGTGCCAGCAGCCCAAAGATTGGTAATTCACCCCTCCACTTT.

The rearrangement links TRBV13 to TRBJ2-7, with TRBD2 matching 7 bases. This CDR3 comprises 16 residues. The trim removed 0 bases at V and 5 bases at J, leaving 10 bases unmatched. Germline V CDR1 and CDR2: PRHDT, FYEKMQ (reference sequence). The CDR3 loop is CASSLGGRPGRNEQYV. The CDR3 nucleotides are TGTGCCAGCAGCTTAGGCGGGAGGCCGGGCCGGAACGAGCAGTACGTC.

The chain has TRBV6-1 and TRBJ1-2; 10 bases line up with TRBD1. Trimming took 6 bases from V and 4 from J; bases not matched to a gene: 5. Germline lookup yields CDR1 MNHNS and CDR2 SASEGT. CDR3 length equals 14 residues. As DNA, the CDR3 is TGTGCCAGCAGACCCGGACAGGGGGGCTATGGCTACACCTTC. Translating it yields CASRPGQGGYGYTF.

This clonotype has ten or more counts. The chain employs TRBV29-1 and TRBJ1-6; 10 positions match TRBD1. V trimming: 7 bases; J trimming: 5 bases; junction bases outside the gene matches: 5. The CDR3 totals 14 residues. Germline lookup yields CDR1 SQVTM and CDR2 ANQGSEA. CDR3: CSASDRGDNSPLHF. In DNA, the CDR3 is TGCAGCGCCTCGGACAGGGGGGATAATTCACCCCTCCACTTT.

This clonotype was picked up a small number of times. The J gene is TRBJ1-2, the V gene TRBV25-1, with unresolved D. V was clipped by 6 bases and J by 7 bases, with 15 bases between them. The germline CDR1 and CDR2 sequences are MGHDK and SYGVNS. There are 13 residues in the CDR3. Here the CDR3 reads CASRPPVGRGYTF. CDR3 nucleotides: TGTGCCAGCAGACCCCCGGTCGGCCGTGGCTACACCTTC.

The V gene is TRBV6-9, the J gene TRBJ2-1; 8 bases line up with TRBD2. There are 15 residues in the CDR3. Trimming cost V 7 bases and J 0 bases; bases outside gene matches: 5. Per germline, CDR1 MNHGY and CDR2 SVAAGI. The CDR3 DNA reads as TGTGCCAGCATTATAGCGGGATTCTCCTACAATGAGCAGTTCTTC. Translation gives CASIIAGFSYNEQFF.